This T cell receptor (beta chain) was captured by sequencing in a study of CXCR3-negative and CXCR3-positive naive CD8 T cells. Study information: The libraries together contributed 120 million to 150 million TRB reads, each supplying about 1.5 +/- 0.3 million. Overall study findings and caveats: For CXCR3-positive naive cells, TRB CDR3s were more hydrophobic than those of CXCR3-negative naive cells. Cryopreserved cells showed partially decreased CXCR3 expression, and most assays used fresh PBMCs.

UMI-labeled 5' RACE TRB cDNA libraries were prepared from the cells. TCRdb re-called the 5' RACE reads and shows each CDR3 protein once, DNA omitted. The sample holds about 5,900 distinct CDR3 sequences. This CDR3 has 14 amino acids. CDR1 is LGHDT, CDR2 YNNKEL, per germline (reference sequence). As for this clonotype: The antigen remains unidentified.

The TCR comes from a human donor in good health. Some clones in this sample may be carry-over from other donors' samples. The sequencing sample was made of naive CXCR3- CD8+ T cells from blood. Subset specified: CD45RO-CCR7+CD27+CD95- naive CD8+ T cells lacking CXCR3 (TNR3-). This chain uses TRBV3-1 with TRBJ1-1. This chain's CDR3 is CASSQGRLNTEAFF.